The 29 T cell receptor beta chains below were found in one sample sequenced in a study of beta chain features in type 1 diabetes. Broader study findings: Moderately but significantly shorter TCRB CDR3s were found in Type 1 diabetes patients in all four CD4+ subsets.

These receptors have no known antigen. All of the isolated RNA was reverse transcribed, so expressed TCRB transcripts were sequenced. Assay: immunoSEQ multiplex PCR; the TCRdb copy retains only in-frame clones and omits some. Here the sample spans around 40,000 clones, approximately 68% being singletons. Sequencing used Tregs from blood. Receptor source: a woman between 18 and 30 years old with type 1 diabetes.

The chain employs TRBV4-2 and TRBJ2-7, with D possibly TRBD1 on 5 matching bases. Trimming took 0 bases from V and 2 from J, leaving 14 bases between them. Germline assignment: CDR1 LGHNA and CDR2 YNFKEQ. There are 16 residues in the CDR3. CDR3 sequence (DNA): TGTGCCAGCAGCCAAGATTTCGCAGGGCCCACCTACGAGCAGTACTTC. Translating gives CASSQDFAGPTYEQYF.

J is TRBJ2-5 and V is TRBV11-2; TRBD1 is a possible D gene (5 bases). V lost 5 bases and J 3 bases, leaving 13 bases between the germline ends. This CDR3 contains 14 residues. The germline gives CDR1 SGHAT, CDR2 FQNNGV. CDR3 DNA sequence: TGTGCCAGCAGCCAGGGTAGTCTCGAAGAGACCCAGTACTTC. It translates to CASSQGSLEETQYF.

The genes are TRBV9 and TRBJ2-3; 8 bases are shared with TRBD2. V dropped 6 bases and J dropped 7; count of bases not matched to a gene: 7. Germline CDR1 reads SGDLS; CDR2 reads YYNGEE. The CDR3 runs 13 residues. In DNA, the CDR3 is TGTGCCAGCACTAGCGGGCCTGAGAATACGCAGTATTTT. Translating gives CASTSGPENTQYF.

This clone was seen a few times. CDR3 sequence reads: CASSPGGVPYEQYF. CDR3 DNA sequence: TGTGCCAGCTCACCCGGAGGGGTTCCCTACGAGCAGTACTTC. This chain uses TRBV18 with TRBJ2-7; TRBD2 is a possible D gene (6 bases). The germline V gene has CDR1 KGHSH and CDR2 LQKENI. The CDR3 totals 14 residues. Trimming took off 3 bases at V and 2 bases at J, with 11 bases between the two ends.

The chain has TRBV30 and TRBJ2-3; D may be TRBD1 (5 bases). The CDR3 is 13 amino acids. Trimming took off 2 bases at V and 2 bases at J, with 8 bases between the two ends. CDR1 GTSNPN and CDR2 SVGIG come from the germline V gene (reference sequence). This CDR3 is CAWSRQPTDTQYF. DNA for the CDR3: TGTGCCTGGAGTCGACAGCCCACAGATACGCAGTATTTT. The full variable domain, rest sourced from reference TRBV30 and TRBJ2-3, is SQTIHQWPATLVQPVGSPLSLECTVEGTSNPNLYWYRQAAGRGLQLLFYSVGIGQISSEVPQNLSASRPQDRQFILSSKKLLLSDSGFYLCAWSRQPTDTQYFGPGTRLTVL.

The chain joins TRBV19 to TRBJ1-5; D gene ambiguous. The CDR3 consists of 13 residues. Trimming left V 3 bases short and J 6 bases short, with 9 bases between. Germline assignment: CDR1 LNHDA and CDR2 SQIVND (reference sequence). CDR3 sequence: CASSMGSLQPQHF. CDR3 DNA sequence: TGTGCCAGTAGTATGGGGAGTCTTCAGCCCCAGCATTTT.

The chain's CDR3 is CASSTGTVNEQFF. For the CDR3, the DNA is TGTGCCAGTAGTACCGGGACAGTCAATGAGCAGTTCTTC. This chain connects TRBV19 to TRBJ2-1; TRBD1 agrees at 7 bases. This CDR3 is 13 amino acids long. The V segment lost 4 bases and the J segment 6 bases; nucleotides outside the gene matches: 3. Germline loops: CDR1 LNHDA, CDR2 SQIVND (reference sequence).

This rearrangement joins TRBV15 to TRBJ2-5, with 7 bases lining up with TRBD2. V lost 1 base, J lost 3 bases, and 14 bases stayed unmatched. This CDR3 contains 18 residues. CDR1 is LNHNV and CDR2 is YYDKDF in the germline V gene (reference sequence). CDR3 DNA sequence: TGTGCCACCAGCAGAGTGGGTTTCAAGCGGGAACCGAAAGAGACCCAGTACTTC. This gives the protein CATSRVGFKREPKETQYF.

J is TRBJ2-3 and V is TRBV7-2, with a weak D call TRBD2 (6 bases). The CDR3 is 18 amino acids. Germline V gene data show CDR1 as SGHTA and CDR2 as FQGNSA. Trimming left V 4 bases short and J 10 bases short, with 30 bases between. CDR3 protein: CASSSDPWLREVPSAQYF. Written as DNA, the CDR3 is TGTGCCAGCAGCTCAGACCCTTGGCTGAGGGAGGTTCCGTCAGCGCAGTATTTT.

This clone was seen a few times. The chain uses TRBV7-9 and TRBJ1-1, with TRBD1 matching 7 bases. The CDR3 totals 16 residues. The germline CDR1 and CDR2 sequences are SEHNR and FQNEAQ (reference sequence). V gave up 1 base and J gave up 3 bases; unmatched junction bases: 8. The CDR3 DNA reads TGTGCCAGCAGCTTAGGGGTAGGGGGCGGGTACACTGAAGCTTTCTTT. This translates into CASSLGVGGGYTEAFF.

This chain uses TRBV7-9 with TRBJ2-7; 8 bases line up with TRBD1. CDR1 is SEHNR and CDR2 is FQNEAQ in the germline V gene (reference sequence). CDR3 size: 12 residues. J lost 5 bases, V lost 6 bases, and 3 bases had no gene match. CDR3 loop: CASRATGDEQYF. The CDR3 region has the DNA TGTGCCAGCAGGGCGACAGGGGACGAGCAGTACTTC.

V gene TRBV7-9 combines with J gene TRBJ2-1; 9 nucleotides match TRBD1. This CDR3 has 15 residues. Germline V CDR1 and CDR2: SEHNR, FQNEAQ (reference sequence). V lost 5 bases and J lost 4; bases outside the gene matches: 6. For the CDR3, the DNA is TGTGCCAGCAGCCCCGGGACAGGGTTATACAATGAGCAGTTCTTC. This encodes CASSPGTGLYNEQFF. Using reference TRBV7-9 and TRBJ2-1 for the parts outside the CDR3, the full variable domain is DTGVSQNPRHKITKRGQNVTFRCDPISEHNRLYWYRQTLGQGPEFLTYFQNEAQLEKSRLLSDRFSAERPKGSFSTLEIQRTEQGDSAMYLCASSPGTGLYNEQFFGPGTRLTVL.

This chain links TRBV4-3 with TRBJ2-1; 9 nucleotides agree with TRBD2. Germline-derived CDR1 and CDR2 are LGHNA and YSLEER. The CDR3 has 21 amino acids. After removal of 3 bases from V and 0 bases from J, the junction contained 18 bases not matched to a gene. CDR3 DNA sequence: TGCGCCAGCAGCCAGGTAGGGCTACTAGCGGGCCGACCGAGCTCCTACAATGAGCAGTTCTTC. Translating gives CASSQVGLLAGRPSSYNEQFF.

V usage is TRBV28 and J usage is TRBJ2-4; 9 nucleotides align to TRBD1. The trim removed 6 bases at V and 3 bases at J, leaving 6 bases unmatched. Per germline, CDR1 MDHEN and CDR2 SYDVKM. The CDR3 sequence is 15 residues long. For the CDR3, the DNA is TGTGCCAGCAGAACAGGGGGCGCGGGCAAAAACATTCAGTACTTC. This codes for CASRTGGAGKNIQYF. Variable domain in full (rest from reference TRBV28 and TRBJ2-4): DVKVTQSSRYLVKRTGEKVFLECVQDMDHENMFWYRQDPGLGLRLIYFSYDVKMKEKGDIPEGYSVSREKKERFSLILESASTNQTSMYLCASRTGGAGKNIQYFGAGTRLSVL.

The chain carries TRBV29-1 and TRBJ1-5; D remains ambiguous. Looked up from germline, CDR1 is SQVTM and CDR2 is ANQGSEA. The V end lost 4 bases, the J end lost 3 bases, and 10 bases lay between the germline ends. This CDR3 has 13 residues. CDR3 coding DNA: TGCAGCGTTGGAGGGCGGAACAATCAGCCCCAGCATTTT. This encodes CSVGGRNNQPQHF. Supplemented by reference TRBV29-1 and TRBJ1-5, the full variable domain reads SAVISQKPSRDICQRGTSLTIQCQVDSQVTMMFWYRQQPGQSLTLIATANQGSEATYESGFVIDKFPISRPNLTFSTLTVSNMSPEDSSIYLCSVGGRNNQPQHFGDGTRLSIL.

This rearrangement joins TRBV5-1 to TRBJ2-2; D not certain. The CDR3 is made up of 12 amino acids. V dropped 3 bases and J dropped 4 bases, with 4 bases sitting between them. In germline, CDR1 is SGHRS, CDR2 YFSETQ. CDR3 loop: CASSSVTGELFF. The CDR3 nucleotides read TGCGCCAGCAGCTCCGTCACCGGGGAGCTGTTTTTT.

The chain couples TRBV7-9 to TRBJ1-2; TRBD1 might be the D (5 bases). Deletions cut 5 bases from V and 4 bases from J, with 14 bases between. The CDR3 has 14 residues. Per germline, CDR1 SEHNR and CDR2 FQNEAQ (reference sequence). The CDR3 coding sequence is TGTGCCAGCAGCCTTCAGGGATTCAGCTATGGCTACACCTTC. Translation gives CASSLQGFSYGYTF. The full variable domain, completed using reference TRBV7-9 and TRBJ1-2, is DTGVSQNPRHKITKRGQNVTFRCDPISEHNRLYWYRQTLGQGPEFLTYFQNEAQLEKSRLLSDRFSAERPKGSFSTLEIQRTEQGDSAMYLCASSLQGFSYGYTFGSGTRLTVV.

V gene TRBV4-3 combines with J gene TRBJ2-2; 10 bases line up with TRBD2. This CDR3 is 14 amino acids long. Germline CDR1 is LGHNA and CDR2 is YSLEER. V lost 5 bases and J lost 5; bases outside the gene matches: 2. The DNA of the CDR3 is TGCGCCAGCAGCAGCGGGGGGGTGACCGGGGAGCTGTTTTTT. Amino acid sequence: CASSSGGVTGELFF.

This clone is labeled medium-sized. The gene calls are TRBV18 and TRBJ1-4, with D uncertain. CDR1 is KGHSH and CDR2 is LQKENI in the germline V gene. V lost 2 bases and J 3 bases, leaving 7 bases between the germline ends. The CDR3 is 14 residues long. The CDR3 loop is CASSPAVSNEKLFF. The CDR3 coding sequence is TGTGCCAGCTCACCAGCGGTATCTAATGAAAAACTGTTTTTT.

The rearrangement uses TRBV2 and TRBJ1-1; no definite D call. CDR1 and CDR2 from the germline V gene are SNHLY and FYNNEI. V was trimmed by 4 bases and J by 11 bases, leaving 17 bases between them. The CDR3 is 13 residues long. In DNA form, the CDR3 reads TGTGCCAGCAGTGCAGAAGATCGCTCGTGGGCTTTCTTT. This translates into CASSAEDRSWAFF.

This clone was counted only a few times. V gene TRBV9 combines with J gene TRBJ2-7; possible D gene TRBD1, 6 bases. This CDR3 contains 14 residues. Trimming removed 3 bases at V and 6 bases at J, with 16 bases between. Germline V lookup: CDR1 SGDLS, CDR2 YYNGEE. This CDR3 reads CASSEQGEGVEQYF. The CDR3, as DNA: TGTGCCAGCAGCGAACAGGGTGAGGGCGTCGAGCAGTACTTC.

This chain uses TRBV19 with TRBJ1-2, with TRBD1 as a possible D gene (5 bases). The germline V gene has CDR1 LNHDA and CDR2 SQIVND (reference sequence). CDR3 length: 13 amino acids. Trimming pared 5 bases from V and 8 bases from J, leaving 15 bases between. The CDR3 nucleotides read TGTGCCAGTAGTCCCCAGGGTTTCGGGGGCTACACCTTC. Amino acids: CASSPQGFGGYTF.

The chain couples TRBV4-1 to TRBJ1-5; tentatively, D is TRBD1 (5 bases). CDR1 is MGHRA, CDR2 YSYEKL, per germline. The CDR3 covers 16 residues. V lost 4 bases and J lost 1, with 14 bases in between. The CDR3: CASSPGGGYSNQPQHF. The CDR3 nucleotides are TGCGCCAGCAGCCCAGGCGGGGGTTACAGCAATCAGCCCCAGCATTTT.

V and J are TRBV5-5 and TRBJ2-4, with 7 bases aligning to TRBD1. Germline CDR1 SGHKS, CDR2 YYEKEE (reference sequence). This CDR3 region has 18 residues. The junction had 12 bases not matched to a gene; V was cut back by 3 bases and J by 0 bases. CDR3 DNA: TGTGCCAGCAGCTCCGGGACAGACTTTTCACTAGCCAAAAACATTCAGTACTTC. This encodes CASSSGTDFSLAKNIQYF. Full variable domain (remainder filled in from reference TRBV5-5 and TRBJ2-4): DAGVTQSPTHLIKTRGQQVTLRCSPISGHKSVSWYQQVLGQGPQFIFQYYEKEERGRGNFPDRFSARQFPNYSSELNVNALLLGDSALYLCASSSGTDFSLAKNIQYFGAGTRLSVL.

In this sample, this clone turned up a few times. This sequence joins TRBV7-9 and TRBJ1-1, with D possibly TRBD1 on 5 matching bases. This CDR3 is 11 amino acids long. The germline V gene has CDR1 SEHNR and CDR2 FQNEAQ (reference sequence). V dropped 11 bases and J dropped 6 bases, with 13 bases sitting between them. The CDR3 is CAARGEAEAFF. The CDR3 DNA reads as TGTGCCGCTAGGGGTGAGGCTGAAGCTTTCTTT. Full variable domain (rest looked up from reference TRBV7-9 and TRBJ1-1): DTGVSQNPRHKITKRGQNVTFRCDPISEHNRLYWYRQTLGQGPEFLTYFQNEAQLEKSRLLSDRFSAERPKGSFSTLEIQRTEQGDSAMYLCAARGEAEAFFGQGTRLTVV.

The sample holds a few counts of this clone. This rearrangement joins TRBV9 to TRBJ2-7, with 11 bases lining up with TRBD2. The CDR3 totals 14 residues. V lost 4 bases, J lost 7 bases, and 7 bases stayed unmatched. The germline CDR1 and CDR2 sequences are SGDLS and YYNGEE. DNA for the CDR3: TGTGCCAGCAGCATTAGCGGGAGGGCCGAGGAGCAGTACTTC. It codes for CASSISGRAEEQYF.

This clone was seen more than once but under ten times. Its ends do not fully match the called genes, so a read error is possible. Other DNA sequences in the same sample also yield this CDR3. The chain links TRBV18 to TRBJ2-3; 8 bases fit TRBD2. The CDR3 spans 17 residues. The V gene's germline CDR1 is KGHSH and CDR2 LQKENI. The CDR3 DNA sequence: TGTGCCAGCTCACTCAACGCCCCCAGCGGGGGCACAGATACGCAGTACTTT. Translated: CASSLNAPSGGTDTQYF.

This chain joins TRBV10-3 and TRBJ2-5, with 8 bases matching TRBD1. This CDR3 contains 13 residues. Germline V gene data show CDR1 as ENHRY and CDR2 as SYGVKD. V gave up 8 bases and J gave up 1 base; unmatched junction bases: 3. The CDR3 bases are TGTGCCATCGGTGGACAGGGCCAAGAGACCCAGTACTTC. Residues: CAIGGQGQETQYF.

The J gene is TRBJ2-5, the V gene TRBV19; 7 nucleotides match TRBD1. The DNA matches TRBJ2-7 better at its end, which makes the J call doubtful. The CDR3 totals 16 residues. Looked up from germline, CDR1 is LNHDA and CDR2 is SQIVND (reference sequence). The chain's CDR3 is CASSPSPGQSSYEQYF. For the CDR3, the DNA is TGTGCCAGTAGTCCTTCTCCGGGACAGAGCTCCTACGAGCAGTACTTC.